This T cell receptor beta chain was documented in a study of T cells in Graves' hyperthyroidism and ophthalmopathy. Concerning this clonotype itself: This could be a read error, since a much larger clone is one nucleotide away.

The CDR3 has 14 amino acids. The germline gives CDR1 MDHEN, CDR2 SYDVKM. TCR beta CDR3 regions were amplified from RNA. In the first-round RT-PCR of the TCR CDR3, the HTBI primer set was used. MiXCR, applied by TCRdb to the multiplex PCR reads, yields one record per CDR3 protein. The repertoire holds 250,000 to 300,000 distinct CDR3 sequences, with approximately 15% as singletons. The J gene is TRBJ2-3, the V gene TRBV28; 7 bases agree with TRBD1. The receptor was isolated from a middle-aged woman with Graves' hyperthyroidism that later progressed to Graves' ophthalmopathy. Material for sequencing was blood. The CDR3 DNA sequence: TGTGCCAGCAGCGCACCACAGGGGTCAGATGCGCAGTATTTT. It translates to CASSAPQGSDAQYF.